These T cell receptor beta chains were read from a single sample in a study of blood T cells in healthy people across ages. TCRdb ran MiXCR on the 5' RACE reads and lists one entry per CDR3 protein. The sample has some 640,000 distinct CDR3 sequences, 45% to 50% seen once; the top ten hold roughly a third. The sample comprised blood. These receptors originate from a woman aged 55 to 70 in good health. The CDR3 runs from the conserved cysteine through the conserved F or W. A D gene is named only where the DNA matches it firmly. Expanded clones are given a class, and other clones once, few, many or no size at all.

d_gene: -; v_gene: TRBV7-2; abundance: -; j_gene: TRBJ2-1; CDR3nt: TGTGCCAGCAGCCGGGACACCTCCTCCTACAATGAGCAGTTCTTC; CDR3aa: CASSRDTSSYNEQFF
d_gene: -; v_gene: TRBV6-2/TRBV6-3; abundance: -; j_gene: TRBJ1-2; CDR3nt: TGTGCCAGCAGTTACACCGGGACGTCCGACTATGGCCACACCTTC; CDR3aa: CASSYTGTSDYGHTF
d_gene: -; v_gene: TRBV7-2; abundance: -; j_gene: TRBJ2-3; CDR3nt: TGTGCCAGCAGCTTTGCAGGGCCGATCACAGATACGCAGTATTTT; CDR3aa: CASSFAGPITDTQYF
d_gene: -; v_gene: TRBV2; abundance: -; j_gene: TRBJ2-2; CDR3nt: TGTGCCAGCACCGGAGATGGGGGGAGGACCGGGGAGCTGTTTTTT; CDR3aa: CASTGDGGRTGELFF
d_gene: -; v_gene: TRBV2; abundance: -; j_gene: TRBJ1-4; CDR3nt: TGTGCCAGCAGTTCCTCCGGGACGGAAAATGAAAAACTGTTTTTT; CDR3aa: CASSSSGTENEKLFF
d_gene: TRBD2; v_gene: TRBV6-5; abundance: -; j_gene: TRBJ2-1; CDR3nt: TGTGCCAGCAGTTACCGCCGCCCTAGCGGATACAATGAGCAGTTCTTC; CDR3aa: CASSYRRPSGYNEQFF
d_gene: TRBD2; v_gene: TRBV29-1; abundance: -; j_gene: TRBJ2-1; CDR3nt: TGCAGCGCCTATGGGGCTAGCGGACTAAACACGAACACCGGGGAGCTGTTCTTC; CDR3aa: CSAYGASGLNTNTGELFF
d_gene: TRBD2; v_gene: TRBV4-3; abundance: -; j_gene: TRBJ2-3; CDR3nt: TGCGCCAGCAGCCAAGATCTAACTAGCGGGAGGGCCTACACAGATACGCAGTATTTT; CDR3aa: CASSQDLTSGRAYTDTQYF
d_gene: -; v_gene: TRBV11-2; abundance: -; j_gene: TRBJ2-1; CDR3nt: TGTGCCAGCAGTCTGGGGCCGGCGAGCTCCTACAATGAGCAGTTCTTC; CDR3aa: CASSLGPASSYNEQFF
d_gene: TRBD2; v_gene: TRBV11-2; abundance: -; j_gene: TRBJ2-4; CDR3nt: TGTGCCAGCAGTCAGATCGGGGGCCTAGCGGGCAATGAGCAGTACTTC; CDR3aa: CASSQIGGLAGNEQYF
d_gene: -; v_gene: TRBV27; abundance: few; j_gene: TRBJ2-1; CDR3nt: TGTGCCAGCAACGGGCTAGCTAATGAGCAGTTCTTC; CDR3aa: CASNGLANEQFF
d_gene: -; v_gene: TRBV9; abundance: -; j_gene: TRBJ2-1; CDR3nt: TGTGCCAACAGCCCCAGGACATGGGGCTCCTACAATGAGCAGTTCTTC; CDR3aa: CANSPRTWGSYNEQFF
d_gene: -; v_gene: TRBV2; abundance: -; j_gene: TRBJ2-5; CDR3nt: TGTGCCAGCGGAAGGGCACAAGAGACCCAGTACTTC; CDR3aa: CASGRAQETQYF
d_gene: -; v_gene: TRBV28; abundance: -; j_gene: TRBJ2-3; CDR3nt: TGTGCCAGCAGCCACGGAGGGGGCACAGATACGCAGTATTTT; CDR3aa: CASSHGGGTDTQYF
d_gene: TRBD2; v_gene: TRBV5-1; abundance: few; j_gene: TRBJ2-3; CDR3nt: TGCGCCAGCAGCTTTCTGACTAGCGGCACAGATACGCAGTATTTT; CDR3aa: CASSFLTSGTDTQYF
d_gene: TRBD1; v_gene: TRBV6-6; abundance: few; j_gene: TRBJ2-6; CDR3nt: TGTGCCAGCAGATGGGGACAGGGGAGTGGGGCCAACGTCCTGACTTTC; CDR3aa: CASRWGQGSGANVLTF
d_gene: TRBD2; v_gene: TRBV9; abundance: -; j_gene: TRBJ2-2; CDR3nt: TGTGCCAGCAGCGTGGGACTAGCGGAGCTCACCGGGGAGCTGTTTTTT; CDR3aa: CASSVGLAELTGELFF
d_gene: -; v_gene: TRBV2; abundance: -; j_gene: TRBJ1-2; CDR3nt: TGTGCCAGCAGTGACGACAGGCAGGGCTACACCTTC; CDR3aa: CASSDDRQGYTF
d_gene: -; v_gene: TRBV7-3; abundance: -; j_gene: TRBJ2-1; CDR3nt: TGTGCCAGCAGCTTAACCGACGTGGATGAGCAGTTCTTC; CDR3aa: CASSLTDVDEQFF
d_gene: -; v_gene: TRBV4-3; abundance: -; j_gene: TRBJ1-1; CDR3nt: TGCGCCAGCAGCCAAGACCCTGAATCAAGTAGGGCTTTCTTT; CDR3aa: CASSQDPESSRAFF
d_gene: -; v_gene: TRBV5-1; abundance: -; j_gene: TRBJ2-1; CDR3nt: TGCGCCAGCAGCTCGATATTATCCAGTGAGCAGTTCTTC; CDR3aa: CASSSILSSEQFF
d_gene: -; v_gene: TRBV11-2; abundance: -; j_gene: TRBJ2-5; CDR3nt: TGTGCCAGCAGCCCAGGACCCCCGGGAAAAGAGACCCAGTACTTC; CDR3aa: CASSPGPPGKETQYF
d_gene: TRBD2; v_gene: TRBV6-2/TRBV6-3; abundance: -; j_gene: TRBJ2-5; CDR3nt: TGTGCCAGCCTGGGTTGGGCGGGAGAAGAGACCCAGTACTTC; CDR3aa: CASLGWAGEETQYF
d_gene: -; v_gene: TRBV30; abundance: few; j_gene: TRBJ1-1; CDR3nt: TGTGCCTGGATGGCCGACAGCCACACTGAAGCTTTCTTT; CDR3aa: CAWMADSHTEAFF
d_gene: -; v_gene: TRBV7-3; abundance: few; j_gene: TRBJ2-5; CDR3nt: TGTGCCAGCAGCTTAAACCGGAGGATGTACCAAGAGACCCAGTACTTC; CDR3aa: CASSLNRRMYQETQYF
d_gene: -; v_gene: TRBV20-1; abundance: -; j_gene: TRBJ2-7; CDR3nt: TGCAGTGCTAGAGTTGCGGGCACCTACGGGCAGTACTTC; CDR3aa: CSARVAGTYGQYF
d_gene: -; v_gene: TRBV12-3/TRBV12-4; abundance: -; j_gene: TRBJ2-3; CDR3nt: TGTGCCAGCAGCATATTGAGAACAGATACGGAGTATTTT; CDR3aa: CASSILRTDTEYF
d_gene: -; v_gene: TRBV28; abundance: few; j_gene: TRBJ2-7; CDR3nt: TGTGCCAGCAGTACCACGGTCCTCGAGCAGTACTTC; CDR3aa: CASSTTVLEQYF
d_gene: TRBD2; v_gene: TRBV18; abundance: -; j_gene: TRBJ2-1; CDR3nt: TGTGCCAACTCACTCCTCTCGTGTAGCGGGAGTCTTTGCGAGCAGTTCTTC; CDR3aa: CANSLLSCSGSLCEQFF
d_gene: TRBD2; v_gene: TRBV10-3; abundance: once; j_gene: TRBJ2-1; CDR3nt: TGTGCCATCAGTGGGGCAGGCGGGAGGGGAAATGAGCAGTTCTTC; CDR3aa: CAISGAGGRGNEQFF
d_gene: -; v_gene: TRBV21-1; abundance: once; j_gene: TRBJ2-7; CDR3nt: TGTGCCAGCAGCAAAGCGCTTTTCCCTTACTTTCTGGGACAGGGGGACCCCTACGAGCAGTACTTC; CDR3aa: CASSKALFPYFLGQGDPYEQYF
d_gene: -; v_gene: TRBV7-9; abundance: few; j_gene: TRBJ2-7; CDR3nt: TGTGCCAGCAGCTGGTCTAGGGGAGGCGACGAGCAGTACTTC; CDR3aa: CASSWSRGGDEQYF
d_gene: TRBD2; v_gene: TRBV7-2; abundance: -; j_gene: TRBJ2-3; CDR3nt: TGTGCCAGCAGCTTAGGCCTCTCGTTAGCGGGGAGGCCTTTCACAGATACGCAGTATTTT; CDR3aa: CASSLGLSLAGRPFTDTQYF
d_gene: TRBD2; v_gene: TRBV12-3/TRBV12-4; abundance: -; j_gene: TRBJ2-1; CDR3nt: TGTGCCAGCAGTCCCCCAATCCGGACTAGCGGTAACAATGAGCAGTTCTTC; CDR3aa: CASSPPIRTSGNNEQFF
d_gene: TRBD1; v_gene: TRBV6-1; abundance: few; j_gene: TRBJ2-7; CDR3nt: TGTGCCAGCAGTAAGCCCTACCGGGACAGGCAGCGGGAGCAGTACTTC; CDR3aa: CASSKPYRDRQREQYF
d_gene: -; v_gene: TRBV18; abundance: -; j_gene: TRBJ1-5; CDR3nt: TGTGCCAGCTCTCAACCGGGGACCCTTAATCAGCCCCAGCATTTT; CDR3aa: CASSQPGTLNQPQHF
d_gene: -; v_gene: TRBV4-1; abundance: -; j_gene: TRBJ2-7; CDR3nt: TGCGCCAGCAGGAGTAGCACGAGCTCCTACGAGCAGTACTTC; CDR3aa: CASRSSTSSYEQYF
d_gene: -; v_gene: TRBV20-1; abundance: few; j_gene: TRBJ2-7; CDR3nt: TGCGGTTTCGGGACTTTCTACGAGCAGTACTTC; CDR3aa: CGFGTFYEQYF
d_gene: -; v_gene: TRBV27; abundance: -; j_gene: TRBJ1-2; CDR3nt: TGTGCCAGCTTTCGGACAGTCGACGACTATGGCTACACCTTC; CDR3aa: CASFRTVDDYGYTF
d_gene: TRBD2; v_gene: TRBV4-3; abundance: few; j_gene: TRBJ2-1; CDR3nt: TGCGCCAGCAGCCAAGCCTGGTGGGGGAGGGCCGCTTTGGGCCAGTTCTTC; CDR3aa: CASSQAWWGRAALGQFF
d_gene: -; v_gene: TRBV7-2; abundance: -; j_gene: TRBJ1-1; CDR3nt: TGTGCCAGCAGCTTAGAAAGGGGGGGTGAAGCTTTCTTT; CDR3aa: CASSLERGGEAFF
d_gene: TRBD2; v_gene: TRBV29-1; abundance: -; j_gene: TRBJ2-1; CDR3nt: TGCAGCGTGGGCCTGTTTGCGAGCGGGAGCATGGGCAATGAGCAGTTCTTC; CDR3aa: CSVGLFASGSMGNEQFF
d_gene: -; v_gene: TRBV28; abundance: -; j_gene: TRBJ1-2; CDR3nt: TGTGCCAGCAGCCCGTTAGACTATGGCTACACCTTC; CDR3aa: CASSPLDYGYTF
d_gene: -; v_gene: TRBV29-1; abundance: -; j_gene: TRBJ1-2; CDR3nt: TGCAGCGTTGAAGATCTGGGTAACTATGGCTACACCTTC; CDR3aa: CSVEDLGNYGYTF
d_gene: TRBD2; v_gene: TRBV12-3/TRBV12-4; abundance: -; j_gene: TRBJ2-5; CDR3nt: TGTGCCAGCAGTGTCCCACCGGGAGGGACCCAGTACTTC; CDR3aa: CASSVPPGGTQYF
d_gene: -; v_gene: TRBV29-1; abundance: -; j_gene: TRBJ2-3; CDR3nt: TGCAGCGAGTTAGGGGCCCTAACAGATACGCAGTATTTT; CDR3aa: CSELGALTDTQYF
d_gene: -; v_gene: TRBV4-1; abundance: -; j_gene: TRBJ2-5; CDR3nt: TGCGCCAGCAGCCTTGGGTGGGCGGGAGAGACCCAGTACTTC; CDR3aa: CASSLGWAGETQYF
d_gene: -; v_gene: TRBV4-1; abundance: -; j_gene: TRBJ1-2; CDR3nt: TGCGCCAGCAGCCAAGATACAGGATCGATCTATGGCTACACCTTC; CDR3aa: CASSQDTGSIYGYTF
d_gene: TRBD1; v_gene: TRBV24-1; abundance: -; j_gene: TRBJ2-5; CDR3nt: TGTGCCACCAGTGATTTAGGGACAGGGCCCGGGGAGACCCAGTACTTC; CDR3aa: CATSDLGTGPGETQYF
d_gene: -; v_gene: TRBV27; abundance: few; j_gene: TRBJ2-7; CDR3nt: TGTGCCAGCAGTTTCCAGCGGGGACATTTAGGGCAGTACTTC; CDR3aa: CASSFQRGHLGQYF
d_gene: TRBD1; v_gene: TRBV20-1; abundance: -; j_gene: TRBJ2-5; CDR3nt: TGCAGTGCTCAGCGCCCTGACAGGGCGCTAGAGACCCAGTACTTC; CDR3aa: CSAQRPDRALETQYF
d_gene: TRBD1; v_gene: TRBV27; abundance: -; j_gene: TRBJ2-1; CDR3nt: TGTGCCAGCAGTTTTAGTAGGAGACAGGGCTCCGATGAGCAGTTCTTC; CDR3aa: CASSFSRRQGSDEQFF
d_gene: TRBD1; v_gene: TRBV5-4; abundance: few; j_gene: TRBJ2-1; CDR3nt: TGTGCCAGCAGCTCTCCGGGACAGGCGAATGAGCAGTTCTTC; CDR3aa: CASSSPGQANEQFF
d_gene: TRBD1; v_gene: TRBV29-1; abundance: -; j_gene: TRBJ2-3; CDR3nt: TGCAGCGCGACAGACAGGGGGTTTCGTAATACGCAGTATTTT; CDR3aa: CSATDRGFRNTQYF
d_gene: -; v_gene: TRBV6-5; abundance: -; j_gene: TRBJ2-1; CDR3nt: TGTGCCAGCAGCCCCGGAATACTGAATTACAATGAGCAGTTCTTC; CDR3aa: CASSPGILNYNEQFF
d_gene: -; v_gene: TRBV15; abundance: -; j_gene: TRBJ2-5; CDR3nt: TGTGCCACCAGCAGAGATTTTAGCGGACGTCAAGAGACCCAGTACTTC; CDR3aa: CATSRDFSGRQETQYF
d_gene: -; v_gene: TRBV6-1; abundance: few; j_gene: TRBJ1-4; CDR3nt: TGTGCCAGCAGTGAGGTCAACAGGTCGGCTGGAGAAAAACTGTTTTTT; CDR3aa: CASSEVNRSAGEKLFF
d_gene: -; v_gene: TRBV3-1; abundance: -; j_gene: TRBJ1-6; CDR3nt: TGTGCCAGCAGCCAAGGGTATAAGAATTCACCCCTCCACTTT; CDR3aa: CASSQGYKNSPLHF
d_gene: -; v_gene: TRBV24-1; abundance: -; j_gene: TRBJ2-5; CDR3nt: TGTGCCACCAGTGGTACGACAGGAGCCGAGACCCAGTACTTC; CDR3aa: CATSGTTGAETQYF
d_gene: -; v_gene: TRBV20-1; abundance: -; j_gene: TRBJ2-7; CDR3nt: TGCAGTGCCTACGAACGGGGGAGACTCAACGAGCAGTACTTC; CDR3aa: CSAYERGRLNEQYF